This TCR beta chain was profiled in a study of radiation and T cells in renal cell carcinoma. V lost 5 bases and J lost 3, with 10 bases in between. The CDR3 is 13 residues long. Germline lookup yields CDR1 MNHNS and CDR2 SASEGT. The assay was immunoSEQ multiplex PCR, and TCRdb's table has in-frame clones only and misses some. Among approximately 150,000 clones listed, approximately 86% were seen once. Time point: blood 4 weeks post-SBRT, at nephrectomy. Treatment reported: 15 Gy SBRT to primary tumor, nephrectomy 4 weeks later. Blood was sampled at baseline, 2 weeks and 4 weeks after SBRT. J is TRBJ1-1 and V is TRBV6-1; possible D gene TRBD1, 6 bases. The TCR was taken from a woman aged 50 to 60 with renal cell carcinoma. Specimen: blood, collected from a patient whose treatment included radiotherapy and nephrectomy. In DNA, the CDR3 is TGTGCCAGCAGTAACAGGGAAGACACTGAAGCTTTCTTT. This gives the protein CASSNREDTEAFF.